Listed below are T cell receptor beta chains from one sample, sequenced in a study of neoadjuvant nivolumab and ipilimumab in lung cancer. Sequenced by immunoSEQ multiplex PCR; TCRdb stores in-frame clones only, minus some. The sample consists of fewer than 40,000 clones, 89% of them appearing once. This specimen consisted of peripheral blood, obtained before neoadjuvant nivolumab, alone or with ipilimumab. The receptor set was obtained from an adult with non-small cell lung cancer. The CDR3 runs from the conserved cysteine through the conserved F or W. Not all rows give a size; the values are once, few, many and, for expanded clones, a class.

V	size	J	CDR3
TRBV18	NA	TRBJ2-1	CASSPSLAGVRGRNEQFF
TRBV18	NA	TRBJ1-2	CASSPDRESGYTF
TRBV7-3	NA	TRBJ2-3	CASSQAGSTDTQYF
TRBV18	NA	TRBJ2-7	CASSPQGLDPYEQYF
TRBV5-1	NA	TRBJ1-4	CASSSGRSTNEKLFF
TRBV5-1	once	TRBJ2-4	CASSPGSFPLRSKNIQYF
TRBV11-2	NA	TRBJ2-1	CASSQARIATSYNEQFF
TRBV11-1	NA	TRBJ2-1	CASSRPGTGYNEQFF
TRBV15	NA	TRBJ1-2	CATSSDGIYGYTF
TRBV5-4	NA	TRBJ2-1	CASSLRILGGEQFF
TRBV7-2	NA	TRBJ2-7	CASSSAASGSYEQYF
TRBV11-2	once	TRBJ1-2	CASSPRQLLHYGYTF
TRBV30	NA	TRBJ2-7	CARGEGAYEQYF
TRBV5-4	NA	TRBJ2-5	CASSGLAVTQETQYF
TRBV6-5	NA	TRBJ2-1	CASSIAGGPSNEQFF
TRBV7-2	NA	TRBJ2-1	CASSLAGTLAGGANEQFF
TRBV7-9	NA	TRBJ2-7	CASSLKVSYEQYF
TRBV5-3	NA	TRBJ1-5	CARSEMGTRRGNQPQHF
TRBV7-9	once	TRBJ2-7	CASTAIYEQYF
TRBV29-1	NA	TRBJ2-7	CSVLAGGNEQYF
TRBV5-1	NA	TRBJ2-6	CASTRYRGSGANVLTF
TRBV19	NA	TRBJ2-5	CASSIVGLAGVGETQYF
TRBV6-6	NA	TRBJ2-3	CASSYGRRGTDTQYF
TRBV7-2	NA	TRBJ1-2	CASSLGDRPNNYGYTF
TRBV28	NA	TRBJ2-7	CASSLITLSGSWYEQYF
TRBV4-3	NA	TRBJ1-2	CASSQFRGGDYGYTF
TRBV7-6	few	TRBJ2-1	CASSLGLAGVHEQFF
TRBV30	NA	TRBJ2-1	CAWSGTSAYNEQFF
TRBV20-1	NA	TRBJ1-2	CSARELDGYTF
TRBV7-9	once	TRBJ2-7	CASSPWTLPYEQYF
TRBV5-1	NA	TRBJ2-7	CASSLGTSGRETYEQYF
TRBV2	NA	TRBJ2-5	CASSPTLGTVQETQYF
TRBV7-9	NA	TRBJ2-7	CASSIQAVTTYEQYF
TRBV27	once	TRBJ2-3	CASSRAGEDTQYF
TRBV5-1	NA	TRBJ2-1	CASSLVIEGTHEQFF
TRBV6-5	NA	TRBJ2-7	CASSYSDSSYEQYF
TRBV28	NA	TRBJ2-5	CASSFRGTQYF
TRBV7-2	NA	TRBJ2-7	CASSPTGTSDHEQYF
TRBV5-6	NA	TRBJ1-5	CASSSHSRYQPQHF
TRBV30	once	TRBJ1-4	CAWRRGTTNEKLFF
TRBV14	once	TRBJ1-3	CASSLQGSWNTIYF
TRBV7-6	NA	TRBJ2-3	CASSLYPPGTGMADTQYF
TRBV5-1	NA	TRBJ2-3	CASSLSGVGTDTQYF
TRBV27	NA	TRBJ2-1	CASSLSLRGRGNEQFF
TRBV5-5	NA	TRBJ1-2	CASSLAQAAGGFGYTF
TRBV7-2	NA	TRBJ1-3	CASSLAGGLSSGNTIYF
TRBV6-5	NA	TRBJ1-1	CASRGPQRNTEAFF
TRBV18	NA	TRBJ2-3	CASSPGYGFTQYF
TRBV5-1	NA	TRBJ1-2	CASSLEKPYGYTF
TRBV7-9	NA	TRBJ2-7	CASSLAVRDYEQYF
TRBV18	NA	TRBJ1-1	CASSPGQGRTEAFF
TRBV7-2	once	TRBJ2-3	CASSSILIDTQYF
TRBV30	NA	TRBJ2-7	CAWGGHPYEQYF
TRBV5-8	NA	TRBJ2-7	CASSLRAPGQYF